The clone carrying this T cell receptor (beta chain) was counted once. Its antigen is undetermined. The data were taken from a study of cytomegalovirus exposure and HLA in healthy donors. Study findings and constraints: According to an earlier analysis, most TCR beta V segments yielded productive rearrangements about 87% or about 30% of the time. The authors excluded some V segments, including TRBV6-2 and TRBV6-3, as indistinguishable. Immune exposure data for these donors was limited to CMV serostatus.

The primer mix had 60 Vbeta and 13 Jbeta primers. Profiled with immunoSEQ multiplex PCR; TCRdb holds only in-frame clones, not every one. The sample lists 100,000 to 150,000 clones; about four fifths were seen once. Trimming cost V 7 bases and J 4 bases, with 8 bases left between them. The CDR3 extends over 11 amino acids. Germline CDR1 is MDHEN and CDR2 is SYDVKM. This TCR derives from a woman between 40 and 50 years old in good health and CMV-seronegative. The V gene is TRBV28, the J gene TRBJ2-7; a weak D match, TRBD1 (6 bases). The sequenced material came from PBMCs. CDR3 residues: CASIGQYEQYF. DNA of the CDR3: TGTGCCAGCATCGGACAGTACGAGCAGTACTTC.